This T cell receptor (beta chain) was found in a study of cytomegalovirus exposure and HLA in healthy donors (dated by TCRdb to the late 2010s). With regard to the full study: An earlier analysis of approximately 550 of the donors reported 250 to 300 Gb of sequence data and roughly 100 million unique TCR beta sequences from about 200 million T cells. Rather than drawing on any new phenotypic data, the later analysis identified candidate immune exposures from TCR beta sequences and the way those sequences occurred across donors. Both class I and class II loci were covered by HLA typing, at four-digit resolution. About 280 gigabases of sequencing data and roughly 90 million unique TCR sequences were included in an early release covering over 600 HLA-typed donors. Donor age, sex, ethnicity and CMV serostatus were compiled alongside the repertoire data. All discovery cohort repertoires had been generated using a single sequencing platform. To study patterns of TCR occurrence, a later analysis re-analyzed previously published TCR beta repertoires from around 670 donors and added high-resolution HLA genotyping. Genome-wide SNP genotypes for about 60% of the 666 donors were used in a later genetic analysis, which treated that subset as a discovery cohort. Across 300 to 500 genotyped donors of the cohort, an average of about 200,000 unique TCR beta nucleotide sequences per donor were sequenced, and roughly a sixth of those sequences were non-productive. The study aimed to test whether signatures of past pathogen exposure could be identified by cataloging public T cell receptors. To decide whether each TCR beta V gene segment behaved as functional or pseudogenic, an earlier analysis of some 600 of the donors relied on high-throughput TCR beta sequencing. To predict cytomegalovirus infection status, the study combined high-throughput TCR immunosequencing, statistical association of individual TCRs with disease status, and machine learning. A separate validation cohort of about 110 different subjects was used in addition to the roughly 640-subject first cohort. Typing coverage varied by locus: 629-630 donors for A, B, C, DRB1 and DQB1; approximately 500 for DQA1; about 600 for DPA1; around 490 for DPB1. Of the roughly 430 genotyped donors, about 80% fell in the genetic ancestry cluster associated with self-reported Caucasian donors. Several DR-DQ haplotypes were handled as single units for association and clustering because linkage in the cohort was strong. Using immunosequencing, the study profiled T cell repertoires from about 620 subjects and related those repertoires to cytomegalovirus serostatus. Results and caveats for the whole study, not just this receptor: This cohort had only TCR beta chains sequenced, and the lack of alpha or paired-chain data limited which features could be detected. Across donors, most TCR sequences were observed very rarely, whereas some public TCRs were present in many individuals. In the study, approximately 150 TCR beta chains were listed as associated with cytomegalovirus. Some IMGT-functional V segments, including TRBV6-2 and TRBV6-3, could not be told apart with the 87-base-pair reads, so those segments were excluded. HLA typing was unavailable for some donors at each locus, so association tests used only the typed subset. A cluster of highly shared sequence variants was judged likely to be a technical artifact of the sequencing pipeline. Cytomegalovirus status was reported to be diagnosed by the classifier with high specificity and sensitivity in both the original and validation cohorts. The presence/absence analyses assumed that sequencing depth was roughly uniform across donors, and that assumption may not be true. Compared with equally common non-associated chains, HLA-associated TCR beta chains in a later analysis were more clonally expanded and had lower generation probabilities. A further reported finding was that TCR beta sequences accurately predicted the HLA-A and HLA-B alleles for most subjects in the first cohort. A few of the identified cytomegalovirus-associated TCR beta chains were confirmed in vitro to be specific for cytomegalovirus antigens. In a later analysis, TCR association rates were found to vary across HLA loci, with the most associated TCRs seen for DRB1 alleles and the fewest for HLA-C alleles. In an earlier analysis of roughly 560 of the donors, most TCR beta V segments were observed in productive rearrangements about 87% or about 30% of the time, broadly matching IMGT annotations. An association between a missense DCLRE1C variant and V-gene and J-gene trimming of TCR beta chains was found in a later genetic analysis and replicated in an independent cohort. Immune exposure information for the cohort was limited to CMV serostatus. Because counts were too low, 15 to 20 rarely observed V segments, including chromosome 9 orphons, were left out of the earlier analysis of approximately 500 of the donors. At a false discovery rate of 0.05, a later analysis linked 16,951 TCR beta sequences to specific HLA alleles. Correlated functional status among segregating V segments might reflect linkage disequilibrium, but an unknown experimental factor could not be ruled out. Strong co-occurrence of HLA alleles, especially DR and DQ, made assigning TCR associations to individual alleles difficult. In a later genetic analysis, fewer N-insertions in productive TCRs were reported among donors in an Asian-associated ancestry cluster than the roughly 700-donor mean. A later analysis reported that several top co-occurrence clusters appeared linked to parvovirus B19, influenza, CMV and Epstein-Barr virus. According to the authors, the approach could potentially be generalized to other disease states and immunological phenotypes. According to a later analysis, most CMV-associated TCR beta chains appeared to be HLA-restricted, and the HLA associations seemed to be driven largely by CMV exposure.

A remark on this clone: What this receptor recognizes is not known.

Library generation was performed with the immunoSEQ multiplex PCR assay. A mixture of 60 forward primers for TCR Vbeta segments and 13 reverse primers for TCR Jbeta segments was used in the multiplex PCR. A multiplex PCR assay on genomic DNA amplified the CDR3 region of rearranged TCR beta genes. The amplified TCR beta libraries were sequenced on the Illumina HiSeq System as 87-base-pair reads. Regarding the original processing steps: A later analysis counted about 80 million unique TCR beta chains across the 500 to 850 repertoires, and some 12 million of these chains were shared by at least two donors. Raw reads were error-corrected and collapsed into unique sequences by a nearest-neighbor algorithm in which closely related sequences were merged to remove PCR and sequencing errors. CDR3 sequences were aligned to IMGT reference sequences to assign V, D and J gene segments. For a sequence to be retained, at least a six-nucleotide match to both a V gene segment and a J gene segment was required. Rearrangements were classified as productive when the CDR3 lacked stop codons and remained in frame with V and J, and all other rearrangements were classified as non-productive. CDR3 was defined according to IMGT convention as the region running from the second conserved V-encoded cysteine to the conserved J-encoded phenylalanine. The earlier analysis of a few hundred of the donors excluded sequences that lacked an unambiguous match to a single V gene segment. In an earlier analysis of 587 of the donors, V segments were called functional above 56.7% productive rearrangements and were called segregating when the between-donor standard deviation exceeded 5%. A statistical classification framework was developed to diagnose cytomegalovirus status using the catalog of TCR beta chain sequences. V and J gene assignment, in a later analysis, came from comparing TCR nucleotide sequences with IMGT/GENE-DB human TR gene sequences. Using the TCRdist pipeline, a later analysis assigned CDR3 sequences along with most-parsimonious VDJ recombination scenarios. A later analysis defined each TCR beta chain by its CDR3 amino acid sequence plus V-gene family, and excluded reads lacking a unique V-gene family. A later analysis removed roughly 590 highly shared, low-generation-probability nucleotide sequences to deal with suspected cross-contamination and a sequencing artifact. In a later analysis, a clonal expansion index for each public chain was calculated from normalized within-repertoire ranks of inferred template counts. In a later analysis, generation probabilities were computed using a VDJ recombination model fitted to out-of-frame rearrangements, and the results were checked against IGoR. A later analysis scored TCR-TCR, TCR-HLA and TCR-CMV co-occurrence with hypergeometric tests, applying a repertoire-size bias correction to TCR pairs. In a later analysis, false discovery rates were estimated by permuting HLA or CMV assignments 20 times. In a later analysis, co-occurring TCRs were grouped using DBSCAN, with TCRdist sequence similarity added in when clustering inside HLA-allele-positive subsets. Repertoires with fewer than 30,000 or more than 120,000 public chains were left out of co-occurrence clustering, as were five repertoires with anomalous nucleotide sharing. TCRdb re-hosts the immuneACCESS table, in-frame sequences only. Its copies lack some clones; in the studies checked, an unresolved V gene accounts for under half of them, and the cause for the rest is not known. V and J calls and clone size are as listed in that table; D and trimming were resolved from the DNA. This sample's table carries 65,000 to 85,000 clones. 1.5% of the sample goes to the ten largest clones.

A distance of 6 bases separates the germline ends of V and J, which lose 3 bases and 0 bases respectively. The CDR3 measures 14 amino acids from cysteine to phenylalanine. Only the CDR3 DNA stays, 42 bases, in frame from base 1. Based on the germline V gene, the CDR1 and CDR2 sequences are SGHVS and FQNEAQ. The cohort was made up of around 720 healthy bone marrow donors. All cohort members were sampled while nominally healthy, although unrecorded immune exposures were likely present. The donor was CMV seronegative and was included in the group of about 350 seronegative cohort members. A peripheral blood sample was provided by each donor, and peripheral blood mononuclear cells were used for TCR beta sequencing. The Qiagen DNeasy Blood Extraction Kit was used to extract genomic DNA from the blood cell samples.

This TCR derives from a woman aged 55-75 years in good health and CMV-seronegative. The V and J segments used are TRBV7-8 and TRBJ1-3, with the D gene too uncertain to name. Sequenced material: PBMCs. The CDR3 amino acid sequence is: CASSFTASGNTIYF. The DNA sequence is TGTGCCAGCAGCTTTACAGCCTCTGGAAACACCATATATTTT.